What follows are 27 T cell receptor beta chains derived from one specimen sequenced in a study of cytomegalovirus exposure and HLA in healthy donors. Primers for the PCR totalled 60 Vbeta and 13 Jbeta. Profiling relied on immunoSEQ multiplex PCR, and the TCRdb table lists in-frame clones only, not all of them. Of about 160,000 clones listed, 80% to 85% were seen once; the top ten hold around 2%. The specimen sequenced was PBMCs. These receptors all come from a man aged 18 to 30 in good health and CMV-seronegative.

J is TRBJ2-7 and V is TRBV28, with 12 positions matching TRBD2. Germline V gene lookup returns CDR1 MDHEN and CDR2 SYDVKM. The CDR3 consists of 17 residues. V shed 3 bases, J shed 0 bases, and the junction held 6 bases outside the gene matches. The CDR3 coding sequence is TGTGCCAGCAGTTTCGGGACTAGCGGGTACGTCTCCTACGAGCAGTACTTC. Translating gives CASSFGTSGYVSYEQYF.

The V call is TRBV6-1, the J call TRBJ2-5; possible D gene TRBD1, 6 bases. Germline loops: CDR1 MNHNS, CDR2 SASEGT. The ends were cut back, 4 bases at V and 5 bases at J, with 14 bases in the middle. This CDR3 comprises 14 residues. The CDR3 region is CASSAGVSEETQYF. As DNA, the CDR3 is TGTGCCAGCAGTGCAGGGGTTTCGGAGGAGACCCAGTACTTC.

This clone was detected only a few times. The same CDR3 arises from other DNA sequences in this sample as well. The chain joins TRBV15 to TRBJ1-5, with TRBD1 matching over 9 bases. The CDR3 length is 16 residues. CDR1 and CDR2 from the germline V gene are LNHNV and YYDKDF (reference sequence). After removal of 1 base from V and 3 bases from J, the junction contained 4 bases not matched to a gene. CDR3 residues: CATSRARDRVNQPQHF. CDR3 DNA: TGTGCCACCAGCAGAGCCCGGGACAGGGTCAATCAGCCCCAGCATTTT.

The chain couples TRBV5-6 to TRBJ2-7; D possibly corresponds to TRBD2 (5 bases). The CDR3 length is 13 residues. Germline assignment: CDR1 SGHDT and CDR2 YYEEEE. Trimming left V 1 base short and J 5 bases short, with 10 bases between. The CDR3 spells CASSLRAGDEQYF. DNA of the CDR3: TGTGCCAGCAGCTTGAGGGCCGGGGACGAGCAGTACTTC.

The chain has TRBV6-5 and TRBJ1-2; D might be TRBD1 (6 bases). Trimming cost V 4 bases and J 7 bases, with 13 bases left between them. This CDR3 is 13 amino acids long. Germline CDR1 MNHEY, CDR2 SVGAGI. The CDR3 here is CASSSKGVGGYTF. The DNA of the CDR3 is TGTGCCAGCAGTTCAAAGGGGGTTGGTGGCTACACCTTC.

V usage is TRBV5-1 and J usage is TRBJ2-7; TRBD1 matches at 7 bases. Germline values: CDR1 SGHRS, CDR2 YFSETQ. The CDR3 sequence is 19 residues long. V shed 4 bases and J 7 bases; nucleotides not matched to a gene: 26. CDR3 amino acids: CASSPGGGQFPGRSVEQYF. CDR3 coding DNA: TGCGCCAGCAGCCCCGGTGGGGGACAGTTTCCCGGTAGGTCCGTGGAGCAGTACTTC. Filled out from reference TRBV5-1 and TRBJ2-7, the complete variable domain reads KAGVTQTPRYLIKTRGQQVTLSCSPISGHRSVSWYQQTPGQGLQFLFEYFSETQRNKGNFPGRFSGRQFSNSRSEMNVSTLELGDSALYLCASSPGGGQFPGRSVEQYFGPGTRLTVT.

V gene TRBV19 combines with J gene TRBJ1-2; TRBD1 matches at 7 bases. The CDR3 totals 14 residues. J gave up 3 bases and V 4 bases, and 5 bases lay outside the gene matches. CDR1 is LNHDA and CDR2 is SQIVND in the germline V gene (reference sequence). Here the CDR3 reads CASSTPGQHYGYTF. The CDR3 coding sequence is TGTGCCAGTAGTACGCCGGGACAGCACTATGGCTACACCTTC.

The gene calls are TRBV10-1 and TRBJ2-5; 10 bases are shared with TRBD2. The CDR3 covers 14 residues. In germline, CDR1 is WNHNN, CDR2 SYGVQD (reference sequence). V dropped 4 bases and J dropped 1; count of bases not matched to a gene: 0. Written as DNA, the CDR3 is TGCGCCAGCAGTGGGACTAGCGGCCAAGAGACCCAGTACTTC. Residues: CASSGTSGQETQYF.

The genes are TRBV12-5 and TRBJ2-1, with TRBD2 matching over 10 bases. The CDR3 length is 18 residues. CDR1 and CDR2 (germline): LGHNT, FRNRAP. After removal of 7 bases from V and 0 bases from J, the junction contained 12 bases not matched to a gene. The CDR3 reads CASDPGLAVWSSYNEQFF. The CDR3 nucleotides read TGTGCTAGTGATCCTGGACTAGCGGTGTGGAGCTCCTACAATGAGCAGTTCTTC.

The chain is built from TRBV5-1 and TRBJ2-2; 12 bases map to TRBD2. The CDR3 runs 17 residues. Germline V gene sequence: CDR1 SGHRS, CDR2 YFSETQ. The junction had 5 bases not matched to a gene; V was cut back by 0 bases and J by 5 bases. CDR3 region: CASSLGLAGEWTGELFF. The CDR3 DNA reads as TGCGCCAGCAGCTTGGGACTAGCGGGAGAATGGACCGGGGAGCTGTTTTTT.

The chain combines TRBV11-2 with TRBJ1-3; D might be TRBD1 (6 bases). Trimming left V 6 bases short and J 0 bases short, with 12 bases between. Germline CDR1 SGHAT, CDR2 FQNNGV. The CDR3 extends over 15 amino acids. The CDR3 sequence is CASREDSYSGNTIYF. DNA of the CDR3: TGTGCCAGCAGGGAGGACAGCTACTCTGGAAACACCATATATTTT.

The chain joins TRBV30 to TRBJ2-7; 10 bases are shared with TRBD2. The CDR3 spans 15 residues. Germline trimming cut 3 bases from V and 4 bases from J; bases unmatched to any gene: 9. The germline CDR1 and CDR2 sequences are GTSNPN and SVGIG (reference sequence). The CDR3 sequence is CAWSQGLARRYEQYF. CDR3 sequence (DNA): TGTGCCTGGAGCCAGGGACTAGCGAGGAGATACGAGCAGTACTTC.

The chain has TRBV19 and TRBJ1-5; TRBD1 matches 10 bases. The germline CDR1 and CDR2 sequences are LNHDA and SQIVND (reference sequence). The trim removed 6 bases at V and 5 bases at J, leaving 4 bases unmatched. CDR3 length: 14 amino acids. The CDR3 reads CASRSGTGDQPQHF. The CDR3 DNA follows: TGTGCCAGTAGATCGGGGACAGGGGATCAGCCCCAGCATTTT.

This rearrangement joins TRBV27 to TRBJ1-3, with TRBD1 as a possible D gene (5 bases). Between the trimmed V and J ends, which lost 3 bases and 8 bases, there was a span of 11 bases. This CDR3 is built from 13 residues. From germline, CDR1 is MNHEY and CDR2 SMNVEV (reference sequence). In nucleotides, the CDR3 is TGTGCCAGCAGTTTCAGGGAAGGCGACACCATATATTTT. This codes for CASSFREGDTIYF.

The chain combines TRBV10-3 with TRBJ1-5, with D tentatively TRBD1 (5 bases). The CDR3 extends over 17 amino acids. CDR1 is ENHRY, CDR2 SYGVKD, per germline. Deletions cut 3 bases from V and 0 bases from J, with 15 bases between. Here the CDR3 reads CAISDSNQGNSNQPQHF. The CDR3 coding sequence is TGTGCCATCAGTGACTCGAACCAGGGAAATAGCAATCAGCCCCAGCATTTT.

This chain connects TRBV5-1 to TRBJ2-5; tentative D call: TRBD1 (5 bases). This CDR3 region has 13 residues. Germline CDR1 and CDR2: SGHRS and YFSETQ. V was clipped by 5 bases and J by 1 base, with 9 bases between them. The CDR3 reads CASRPDTQETQYF. The CDR3, as DNA: TGCGCCAGCAGACCGGACACCCAAGAGACCCAGTACTTC.

Worth noting for this clone: This same CDR3 is encoded by further DNA sequences in the sample. This chain uses TRBV2 with TRBJ2-7, with 7 nucleotides matching TRBD1. CDR3 length: 13 amino acids. Per germline, CDR1 SNHLY and CDR2 FYNNEI. The ends lost 6 bases at V and 1 base at J; junction bases unmatched: 3. The CDR3 loop reads CASSKGQSYEQYF. The CDR3 bases are TGTGCCAGCAGCAAGGGACAGTCCTACGAGCAGTACTTC.

The V and J genes are TRBV29-1 and TRBJ2-7; no definite D call. Germline V lookup: CDR1 SQVTM, CDR2 ANQGSEA. This CDR3 region has 12 residues. The V end lost 5 bases, the J end lost 3 bases, and 11 bases lay between the germline ends. CDR3 in DNA: TGCAGCGTTACGCCGGAGAGCTACGAGCAGTACTTC. Translating gives CSVTPESYEQYF.

This chain joins TRBV5-5 and TRBJ1-5; D is undetermined. Trimming removed 0 bases from V and 5 bases from J, with 6 bases in between. CDR3 length equals 13 residues. Germline V lookup: CDR1 SGHKS, CDR2 YYEKEE (reference sequence). As DNA, the CDR3 is TGTGCCAGCAGCTTGGGAGTGGATCAGCCCCAGCATTTT. Protein product: CASSLGVDQPQHF.

The chain is built from TRBV14 and TRBJ2-1, with a weak D call TRBD2 (6 bases). Trimming removed 5 bases at V and 7 bases at J, with 15 bases between. CDR3 length: 14 residues. Germline-derived CDR1 and CDR2 are SGHDN and FVKESK. The CDR3 loop is CASSSVTGANEQFF. The CDR3 coding sequence is TGTGCCAGCAGCTCCGTTACGGGAGCGAATGAGCAGTTCTTC.

The chain links TRBV7-2 to TRBJ2-7; D might be TRBD1 (5 bases). The CDR3 covers 14 residues. V shed 5 bases and J shed 5 bases, with 16 bases lying between them. Looked up from germline, CDR1 is SGHTA and CDR2 is FQGNSA. The CDR3 DNA is TGTGCCAGCAGCCCAGACAGTTTCCACAACGAGCAGTACTTC. Residues: CASSPDSFHNEQYF.

This chain connects TRBV2 to TRBJ1-3; 9 bases match TRBD1. CDR3 length equals 16 residues. V lost 3 bases and J lost 3; bases outside the gene matches: 6. Germline V gives CDR1 SNHLY, CDR2 FYNNEI. CDR3 in amino acids: CASSEDRGGFGNTIYF. The CDR3 bases are TGTGCCAGCAGTGAGGACAGGGGTGGGTTTGGAAACACCATATATTTT.

The chain is built from TRBV7-2 and TRBJ2-3; D not resolved. The germline CDR1 and CDR2 sequences are SGHTA and FQGNSA. The CDR3 spans 14 residues. V lost 4 bases to trimming and J lost 2 bases, with 10 bases between them. CDR3 amino acids: CASSSPPYTDTQYF. The CDR3 DNA follows: TGTGCCAGCAGCTCCCCTCCTTACACAGATACGCAGTATTTT. The variable domain in full, with the rest retrieved from reference TRBV7-2 and TRBJ2-3, is GAGVSQSPSNKVTEKGKDVELRCDPISGHTALYWYRQSLGQGLEFLIYFQGNSAPDKSGLPSDRFSAERTGGSVSTLTIQRTQQEDSAVYLCASSSPPYTDTQYFGPGTRLTVL.

The J gene is TRBJ2-3, the V gene TRBV29-1; perhaps TRBD2 as D (5 bases). V shed 2 bases and J shed 8 bases, with 8 bases lying between them. Germline lookup yields CDR1 SQVTM and CDR2 ANQGSEA. The CDR3 sequence is 11 residues long. This CDR3 reads CSVEPAGTQYF. As DNA, the CDR3 is TGCAGCGTTGAACCCGCGGGTACGCAGTATTTT.

The rearrangement links TRBV5-4 to TRBJ1-6; no reliable D call. The CDR3 spans 14 residues. Between the trimmed V and J ends, which lost 0 bases and 6 bases, there was a span of 7 bases. Germline loops: CDR1 SGHNT, CDR2 YYREEE (reference sequence). The CDR3 region is CASSLGERNSPLHF. The CDR3 DNA sequence: TGTGCCAGCAGCTTGGGCGAGCGTAATTCACCCCTCCACTTT.

The J gene is TRBJ1-3, the V gene TRBV15; 7 nucleotides align to TRBD1. J lost 4 bases, V lost 2 bases, and 5 bases had no gene match. The CDR3 is 15 residues long. Per germline, CDR1 LNHNV and CDR2 YYDKDF (reference sequence). CDR3 coding DNA: TGTGCCACCAGCAGAAACAGGGGATCGGGAAACACCATATATTTT. It specifies CATSRNRGSGNTIYF.

V is TRBV4-1 and J is TRBJ2-1, with 7 nucleotides matching TRBD2. The CDR3 runs 18 residues. Per germline, CDR1 MGHRA and CDR2 YSYEKL. V shed 1 base and J 5 bases; nucleotides not matched to a gene: 14. CDR3 coding DNA: TGCGCCAGCAGCCAAGGACCCGTCAGTCTAGCGGCCCACAATGAGCAGTTCTTC. Amino acid sequence: CASSQGPVSLAAHNEQFF.